Listed here is a single T cell receptor beta chain. Method: immunoSEQ multiplex PCR; TCRdb's copy keeps in-frame clones and lacks some. The sample holds roughly 130,000 clones, roughly 92% seen once. This sample is part of a study of T cell responses to AZD1222 COVID-19 vaccine. Per germline, CDR1 SGHDT and CDR2 YYEEEE. The CDR3 is 16 residues long. Trimming stripped 4 bases from V and 1 base from J, with 16 bases between. This rearrangement joins TRBV5-6 to TRBJ2-3; tentatively, D is TRBD2 (6 bases). The sample consisted of peripheral blood, taken 28 days after the second AZD1222 dose. The sequence was collected from an adult who received the AZD1222 COVID-19 vaccine. The CDR3 loop is CASSPGLLARTDTQYF. CDR3 nucleotide sequence: TGTGCCAGCAGCCCGGGACTCCTAGCGCGCACAGATACGCAGTATTTT.